This passage covers 25 T cell receptor beta chains from one sample sequenced in a study of cytomegalovirus exposure and HLA in healthy donors. PCR was performed using 60 Vbeta and 13 Jbeta primers. Using immunoSEQ multiplex PCR, the repertoire was profiled, and TCRdb retains in-frame clones only, with some absent. The table lists roughly 220,000 clones, 82% of them singletons, with roughly 2.5% in the top ten. Sequencing used PBMCs. All receptors derive from a woman in her thirties or forties in good health and CMV-seronegative.

The chain links TRBV29-1 to TRBJ2-5; 15 bases are a match to TRBD2. The CDR3 is 14 amino acids. Trimming at V came to 6 bases and at J to 4 bases, leaving 3 bases not matched to a gene. Germline V gives CDR1 SQVTM, CDR2 ANQGSEA. CDR3 loop: CSVRGLAGGETQYF. In DNA, the CDR3 is TGCAGCGTGAGGGGACTAGCGGGGGGAGAGACCCAGTACTTC.

This sequence joins TRBV6-7 and TRBJ2-1; tentative D call: TRBD1 (5 bases). TRBV6-7 is placed among ORFs of uncertain function. V shed 2 bases and J shed 2 bases, with 10 bases lying between them. The CDR3 consists of 15 residues. The DNA for the CDR3 is TGTGCCAGCAGTTACGAAAGGGGTCCCTACAATGAGCAGTTCTTC. Protein product: CASSYERGPYNEQFF.

V and J are TRBV10-3 and TRBJ1-2; 12 nucleotides line up with TRBD1. V lost 6 bases, J lost 4 bases, and 12 bases stayed unmatched. Germline CDR1 ENHRY, CDR2 SYGVKD. The CDR3 extends over 17 amino acids. CDR3 nucleotide sequence: TGTGCCATCAGCCTCCGGGACAGGGGGCTCGAGGTCTATGGCTACACCTTC. It encodes CAISLRDRGLEVYGYTF.

V and J are TRBV5-6 and TRBJ1-4; D not certain. CDR1 and CDR2 (germline): SGHDT, YYEEEE. V lost 3 bases, J lost 0 bases, and 12 bases lay in between. The CDR3 has 16 amino acids. CDR3 bases: TGTGCCAGCAGCTATGGTCGCGCTGCAACTAATGAAAAACTGTTTTTT. This codes for CASSYGRAATNEKLFF.

The V call is TRBV30, the J call TRBJ2-5; TRBD1 aligns across 11 bases. The closer fit of TRBJ2-7 to the DNA end suggests the J call may be wrong. CDR3 size: 15 residues. The V gene's germline CDR1 is GTSNPN and CDR2 SVGIG (reference sequence). CDR3 loop: CAWSVSGTGGAEQYF. CDR3 sequence (DNA): TGTGCCTGGAGTGTAAGTGGGACAGGGGGGGCCGAGCAGTACTTC.

The chain couples TRBV27 to TRBJ1-3; the D is unclear. Germline assignment: CDR1 MNHEY and CDR2 SMNVEV (reference sequence). The CDR3 consists of 15 residues. The ends were cut back, 0 bases at V and 0 bases at J, with 6 bases in the middle. The CDR3 DNA sequence: TGTGCCAGCAGTTTATCGTCCCACTCTGGAAACACCATATATTTT. It translates to CASSLSSHSGNTIYF.

This rearrangement joins TRBV19 to TRBJ1-1; 8 bases agree with TRBD1. The CDR3 runs to 15 residues. Trimming removed 6 bases from V and 1 base from J; junction bases left unmatched: 7. CDR1 is LNHDA and CDR2 is SQIVND in the germline V gene (reference sequence). The CDR3 nucleotides are TGTGCCAGTAGGTCAGGGGGCGGCGGGAACACTGAAGCTTTCTTT. Its protein is CASRSGGGGNTEAFF.

The CDR3 sequence is CASSEALLARTDTQYF. CDR3 sequence (DNA): TGTGCCAGCAGTGAAGCGCTTCTAGCGAGAACAGATACGCAGTATTTT. The chain links TRBV6-1 to TRBJ2-3; D possibly corresponds to TRBD2 (6 bases). The CDR3 is 16 amino acids. In germline, CDR1 is MNHNS, CDR2 SASEGT. Trimming removed 0 bases at V and 3 bases at J, with 13 bases between.

The chain links TRBV9 to TRBJ2-1, with 12 nucleotides matching TRBD2. The CDR3 sequence is 15 residues long. V was clipped by 3 bases and J by 5 bases; unmatched bases: 3. Germline-derived CDR1 and CDR2 are SGDLS and YYNGEE. The DNA for the CDR3 is TGTGCCAGCAGCGCGCTAGCGGGAGGGAACAATGAGCAGTTCTTC. It yields the protein CASSALAGGNNEQFF.

The V gene is TRBV2, the J gene TRBJ1-5; D is uncertain. Trimming pared 5 bases from V and 5 bases from J, leaving 7 bases between. Looked up from germline, CDR1 is SNHLY and CDR2 is FYNNEI. The CDR3 covers 12 residues. As DNA, the CDR3 is TGTGCCAGCAGTACCCAGGATCAGCCCCAGCATTTT. Its protein is CASSTQDQPQHF. The full variable domain, with the rest looked up from reference TRBV2 and TRBJ1-5, is EPEVTQTPSHQVTQMGQEVILRCVPISNHLYFYWYRQILGQKVEFLVSFYNNEISEKSEIFDDQFSVERPDGSNFTLKIRSTKLEDSAMYFCASSTQDQPQHFGDGTRLSIL.

V gene TRBV5-1 combines with J gene TRBJ2-7, with D possibly TRBD2 on 6 matching bases. This CDR3 comprises 15 residues. V lost 3 bases, J lost 4 bases, and 17 bases lay in between. CDR1 and CDR2 from the germline V gene are SGHRS and YFSETQ. The CDR3 is CASSYGGATGYEQYF. In nucleotides, the CDR3 is TGCGCCAGCAGCTACGGAGGGGCCACAGGATACGAGCAGTACTTC.

V is TRBV11-1 and J is TRBJ2-7; 8 nucleotides agree with TRBD1. CDR1 and CDR2 from the germline V gene are SGHAT and FQDESV (reference sequence). The CDR3 covers 16 residues. V was clipped by 5 bases and J by 9 bases; unmatched bases: 18. CDR3 residues: CASSPPRQAGGVTQYF. The CDR3 DNA is TGTGCCAGCAGCCCACCCCGGCAGGCAGGGGGCGTTACGCAGTACTTC.

The gene calls are TRBV7-9 and TRBJ2-3, with TRBD2 matching over 12 bases. CDR1 SEHNR and CDR2 FQNEAQ come from the germline V gene (reference sequence). This CDR3 region has 16 residues. V dropped 1 base and J dropped 2; count of bases not matched to a gene: 1. DNA of the CDR3: TGTGCCAGCAGCTTAGGACTAGCGGGAGCCACAGATACGCAGTATTTT. This sequence encodes CASSLGLAGATDTQYF.

This chain links TRBV7-2 with TRBJ2-7; 7 nucleotides align to TRBD1. The junction had 4 bases not matched to a gene; V was cut back by 2 bases and J by 9 bases. The CDR3 consists of 12 residues. Germline V gene lookup returns CDR1 SGHTA and CDR2 FQGNSA. The CDR3 coding sequence is TGTGCCAGCAGCTTAAACGGGGACAGGCAGTACTTC. Translating gives CASSLNGDRQYF.

The chain carries TRBV5-1 and TRBJ2-1, with 8 bases identical to TRBD1. This CDR3 is built from 16 residues. Germline CDR1 and CDR2: SGHRS and YFSETQ. The junction had 12 bases not matched to a gene; V was cut back by 3 bases and J by 7 bases. The CDR3 region has the DNA TGCGCCAGCAGCTGGCCTCCGGGACAGGTTGATAATGAGCAGTTCTTC. Translation gives CASSWPPGQVDNEQFF.

The J gene is TRBJ2-7, the V gene TRBV19, with TRBD2 identical over 11 bases. V lost 5 bases, J lost 0 bases, and 3 bases stayed unmatched. Germline V gene data show CDR1 as LNHDA and CDR2 as SQIVND (reference sequence). There are 15 residues in the CDR3. The CDR3 nucleotides read TGTGCCAGTAGTCTACTAGCGGGAGCCTCCTACGAGCAGTACTTC. It is translated as CASSLLAGASYEQYF.

This chain uses TRBV7-8 with TRBJ2-7, with 7 bases identical to TRBD1. The V and J ends lost 4 bases and 2 bases, in that order; junction bases with no gene match: 5. CDR1 and CDR2 (germline): SGHVS, FQNEAQ. The length of the CDR3 is 14 residues. The CDR3 nucleotides are TGTGCCAGCAGCTCAAACAGGGGAGCCTACGAGCAGTACTTC. Translating gives CASSSNRGAYEQYF.

This rearrangement joins TRBV7-9 to TRBJ1-4; D not certain. Germline assignment: CDR1 SEHNR and CDR2 FQNEAQ (reference sequence). The CDR3 covers 15 residues. The V end lost 2 bases, the J end lost 6 bases, and 13 bases lay between the germline ends. The CDR3 DNA follows: TGTGCCAGCAGCTTAATTCAACCCGGGGATGAAAAACTGTTTTTT. This gives the protein CASSLIQPGDEKLFF.

V is TRBV10-3 and J is TRBJ2-5; 10 bases fit TRBD1. The J call may be incorrect, as the DNA end agrees better with TRBJ2-7. The germline V gene encodes CDR1 ENHRY and CDR2 SYGVKD. The CDR3 extends over 13 amino acids. The CDR3 reads CAMGTGDIYEQYF. The CDR3 coding sequence is TGTGCCATGGGGACAGGGGACATCTACGAGCAGTACTTC.

The gene calls are TRBV29-1 and TRBJ1-2; D might be TRBD1 (5 bases). Trimming cost V 4 bases and J 0 bases, with 12 bases left between them. CDR1 and CDR2 from the germline V gene are SQVTM and ANQGSEA. This CDR3 is 14 amino acids long. The CDR3 sequence: CSVVGGTSNYGYTF. CDR3 bases: TGCAGCGTTGTTGGCGGGACCTCTAACTATGGCTACACCTTC.

The chain is built from TRBV7-3 and TRBJ2-5; tentatively, D is TRBD2 (5 bases). The germline CDR1 and CDR2 sequences are SGHTA and FQGTGA. The CDR3 loop spans 16 amino acids. V was shortened by 2 bases and J by 2 bases, with 15 bases between the two germline ends. The CDR3 DNA follows: TGTGCCAGCAGCTTACGTAGCGATTCCATTCAAGAGACCCAGTACTTC. The encoded protein is CASSLRSDSIQETQYF.

The chain links TRBV5-6 to TRBJ1-1, with D tentatively TRBD1 (6 bases). The CDR3 is 17 residues long. Germline V CDR1 and CDR2: SGHDT, YYEEEE. Trimming removed 1 base from V and 0 bases from J, with 16 bases in between. CDR3 sequence reads: CASSLQGSLLMNTEAFF. DNA for the CDR3: TGTGCCAGCAGCTTGCAGGGGTCACTCCTAATGAACACTGAAGCTTTCTTT.

The V and J genes are TRBV18 and TRBJ2-1; no clear D. V lost 2 bases and J 7 bases, leaving 18 bases between the germline ends. The CDR3 totals 16 residues. Germline assignment: CDR1 KGHSH and CDR2 LQKENI. The CDR3 region has the DNA TGTGCCAGCTCACCAGGTACGGCGGTGGTGGGTAATGAGCAGTTCTTC. Protein product: CASSPGTAVVGNEQFF.

The DNA of the CDR3 is TGCGCCAGCAGCTTGCTTGGAACAGGGTCGACCTACAATGAGCAGTTCTTC. This encodes CASSLLGTGSTYNEQFF. J is TRBJ2-1 and V is TRBV5-1; a weak D match, TRBD1 (6 bases). The CDR3 sequence is 17 residues long. Germline V lookup: CDR1 SGHRS, CDR2 YFSETQ. V gave up 1 base and J gave up 2 bases, with 16 bases separating them. Full variable domain (remainder filled in from reference TRBV5-1 and TRBJ2-1): KAGVTQTPRYLIKTRGQQVTLSCSPISGHRSVSWYQQTPGQGLQFLFEYFSETQRNKGNFPGRFSGRQFSNSRSEMNVSTLELGDSALYLCASSLLGTGSTYNEQFFGPGTRLTVL.

The chain employs TRBV28 and TRBJ2-7; D is ambiguous. The CDR3 consists of 11 residues. V shed 7 bases and J shed 7 bases, with 11 bases lying between them. The germline V gene has CDR1 MDHEN and CDR2 SYDVKM. The CDR3 sequence: CASMWSKEQYF. CDR3 DNA: TGTGCCAGCATGTGGAGTAAAGAGCAGTACTTC.